These 27 T cell receptor beta chains share one sample of origin, sequenced in a study of shared clonotypes between healthy human individuals. The data were produced by immunoSEQ multiplex PCR, yet TCRdb's version contains in-frame clones alone and is incomplete. Among a few hundred thousand clones listed, 60% to 80% were seen once. The sequencing input was memory CD4+ T cells sorted from blood. The subset was: CD45RA-negative fraction. All receptors derive from a man younger than 45 in good health.

In this sample, this clone turned up once. The J gene is TRBJ2-1, the V gene TRBV2; TRBD1 is a possible D gene (7 bases). CDR3 length: 15 residues. Deletions cut 3 bases from V and 9 bases from J, with 18 bases between. In germline, CDR1 is SNHLY, CDR2 FYNNEI. DNA for the CDR3: TGTGCCAGCAGTGATTCAGGGGGACTTAACGGTGAGCAGTTCTTC. Protein product: CASSDSGGLNGEQFF.

V is TRBV29-1 and J is TRBJ2-7; no clear D. Germline V gene data show CDR1 as SQVTM and CDR2 as ANQGSEA. Trimming pared 5 bases from V and 3 bases from J, leaving 5 bases between. The CDR3 spans 10 residues. CDR3 in amino acids: CSVMDYEQYF. The CDR3 DNA reads TGCAGCGTTATGGACTACGAGCAGTACTTC.

The V gene is TRBV10-1, the J gene TRBJ1-4; tentatively, D is TRBD1 (5 bases). V was shortened by 3 bases and J by 5 bases, with 10 bases between the two germline ends. This CDR3 has 14 amino acids. Germline V gives CDR1 WNHNN, CDR2 SYGVQD (reference sequence). The chain's CDR3 is CASSDGTPNEKLFF. In DNA form, the CDR3 reads TGCGCCAGCAGTGACGGGACTCCCAATGAAAAACTGTTTTTT.

This chain links TRBV2 with TRBJ1-2; no clear D. The CDR3 length is 12 residues. From germline, CDR1 is SNHLY and CDR2 FYNNEI. The V gene lost 4 bases and the J gene lost 5 bases, with 8 bases spanning the gap. This CDR3 reads CASSGTYYGYTF. DNA of the CDR3: TGTGCCAGCAGTGGGACCTATTATGGCTACACCTTC.

As to this clone: The sample has other DNA sequences that encode this CDR3 too. The chain employs TRBV2 and TRBJ1-1; no definite D call. With 5 bases removed from V and 8 bases from J, the gap between germline ends came to 9 bases. Germline V CDR1 and CDR2: SNHLY, FYNNEI. The CDR3 contains 11 residues. The CDR3 DNA reads as TGTGCCAGCAGTTACGATACGGAAGCTTTCTTT. Protein product: CASSYDTEAFF.

The gene calls are TRBV5-1 and TRBJ2-6; no clear D. From germline, CDR1 is SGHRS and CDR2 YFSETQ. This CDR3 is 16 amino acids long. Trimming removed 0 bases from V and 5 bases from J, with 12 bases in between. CDR3 in DNA: TGCGCCAGCAGCTTGGATGCAGACGTCTGGGCCAACGTCCTGACTTTC. It codes for CASSLDADVWANVLTF. The complete variable domain, with remaining parts taken from reference TRBV5-1 and TRBJ2-6, reads KAGVTQTPRYLIKTRGQQVTLSCSPISGHRSVSWYQQTPGQGLQFLFEYFSETQRNKGNFPGRFSGRQFSNSRSEMNVSTLELGDSALYLCASSLDADVWANVLTFGAGSRLTVL.

The V and J genes are TRBV7-6 and TRBJ2-2; the D is unclear. The CDR3 is 13 amino acids. Trimming removed 5 bases at V and 6 bases at J, with 10 bases between. In germline, CDR1 is SGHVS, CDR2 FNYEAQ. In nucleotides, the CDR3 is TGTGCCAGCAGCCCCCTCGGGTCCGGGGAGCTGTTTTTT. Residues: CASSPLGSGELFF.

The rearrangement joins TRBV9 to TRBJ2-1; 7 bases line up with TRBD2. With 3 bases clipped from V and 7 bases from J, the junction kept 16 bases outside the gene matches. The germline V gene has CDR1 SGDLS and CDR2 YYNGEE. The CDR3 has 17 amino acids. CDR3 DNA sequence: TGTGCCAGCAGCGCTTACGGCGGGGAGGGCCCTACAAATGAGCAGTTCTTC. This gives the protein CASSAYGGEGPTNEQFF.

J is TRBJ2-2 and V is TRBV7-8; 10 bases fit TRBD2. The CDR3 is 19 residues long. Per germline, CDR1 SGHVS and CDR2 FQNEAQ. Trimming cost V 4 bases and J 3 bases; bases outside gene matches: 14. The CDR3 here is CASSSHLDRTSGDTGELFF. As DNA, the CDR3 is TGTGCCAGCAGCTCGCATTTAGACCGGACTAGCGGAGACACCGGGGAGCTGTTTTTT.

This clone was found a few times. J is TRBJ2-5 and V is TRBV11-2, with 11 bases that match TRBD2. This CDR3 comprises 16 residues. The V gene's germline CDR1 is SGHAT and CDR2 FQNNGV. V was clipped by 5 bases and J by 5 bases; unmatched bases: 10. CDR3 protein: CASSGGTSGAGETQYF. The DNA of the CDR3 is TGTGCCAGCAGCGGAGGGACTAGCGGAGCGGGGGAGACCCAGTACTTC. Supplemented by reference TRBV11-2 and TRBJ2-5, the full variable domain reads EAGVAQSPRYKIIEKRQSVAFWCNPISGHATLYWYQQILGQGPKLLIQFQNNGVVDDSQLPKDRFSAERLKGVDSTLKIQPAKLEDSAVYLCASSGGTSGAGETQYFGPGTRLLVL.

The chain uses TRBV18 and TRBJ2-2; 7 nucleotides agree with TRBD1. CDR1 KGHSH and CDR2 LQKENI come from the germline V gene. The trim removed 1 base at V and 4 bases at J, leaving 6 bases unmatched. The CDR3 contains 16 residues. The CDR3 protein is CASSPLGTVSTGELFF. For the CDR3, the DNA is TGTGCCAGCTCACCACTAGGGACAGTGAGCACCGGGGAGCTGTTTTTT. Full variable domain (remainder filled in from reference TRBV18 and TRBJ2-2): NAGVMQNPRHLVRRRGQEARLRCSPMKGHSHVYWYRQLPEEGLKFMVYLQKENIIDESGMPKERFSAEFPKEGPSILRIQQVVRGDSAAYFCASSPLGTVSTGELFFGEGSRLTVL.

The rearrangement joins TRBV5-1 to TRBJ2-3; D might be TRBD2 (5 bases). Deletions cut 1 base from V and 5 bases from J, with 23 bases between. This CDR3 has 18 residues. Germline assignment: CDR1 SGHRS and CDR2 YFSETQ. The CDR3 loop is CASSLIGSSVRGLDTQYF. As DNA, the CDR3 is TGCGCCAGCAGCTTGATAGGCTCATCGGTCAGAGGGTTAGATACGCAGTATTTT.

The V and J genes are TRBV7-9 and TRBJ1-3; D unclear. Trimming pared 4 bases from V and 4 bases from J, leaving 11 bases between. From germline, CDR1 is SEHNR and CDR2 FQNEAQ (reference sequence). The CDR3 covers 14 residues. CDR3 loop: CASSSLYQGNTIYF. CDR3 nucleotides: TGTGCCAGCAGCTCCTTATATCAGGGAAACACCATATATTTT.

The chain combines TRBV7-8 with TRBJ2-6, with D hard to call. The CDR3 is 14 residues long. Germline V lookup: CDR1 SGHVS, CDR2 FQNEAQ. Trimming pared 5 bases from V and 1 base from J, leaving 6 bases between. This CDR3 reads CASSVNSGANVLTF. CDR3 DNA sequence: TGTGCCAGCAGCGTAAATTCTGGGGCCAACGTCCTGACTTTC.

This clone was observed at least ten times. The chain employs TRBV7-9 and TRBJ2-7; TRBD2 is a possible D gene (6 bases). V was trimmed by 5 bases and J by 2 bases, leaving 22 bases between them. Per the germline V gene, CDR1 is SEHNR and CDR2 is FQNEAQ (reference sequence). The CDR3 sequence is 17 residues long. CDR3 sequence reads: CASSREWYGTDPYEQYF. CDR3 DNA sequence: TGTGCCAGCAGCCGGGAGTGGTACGGGACGGACCCCTACGAGCAGTACTTC.

The chain carries TRBV20-1 and TRBJ1-1; D unresolved. The CDR3 loop spans 11 amino acids. Germline assignment: CDR1 DFQATT and CDR2 SNEGSKA (reference sequence). The V end was cut by 6 bases, the J end by 0 bases, with 5 bases between. The CDR3 sequence is CSAQVNTEAFF. The CDR3 region has the DNA TGCAGTGCCCAGGTGAACACTGAAGCTTTCTTT.

The chain links TRBV6-1 to TRBJ1-5; D not certain. Trimming shortened V by 3 bases and J by 11 bases, and 8 bases separated the two germline ends. Per the germline V gene, CDR1 is MNHNS and CDR2 is SASEGT. The CDR3 has 11 residues. DNA of the CDR3: TGTGCCAGCAGTGACCTGTCGTCCCAGCATTTT. Translated, it gives CASSDLSSQHF.

The J gene is TRBJ1-5, the V gene TRBV7-9, with D maybe TRBD1 (6 bases). The germline V and J ends were trimmed by 4 bases and 9 bases, with 19 bases remaining between them. There are 15 residues in the CDR3. Germline CDR1 and CDR2: SEHNR and FQNEAQ (reference sequence). CDR3 amino acids: CASSSGGGLSRPQHF. The CDR3 nucleotides are TGTGCCAGCAGCTCGGGGGGGGGCCTGTCGCGGCCCCAGCATTTT.

A word on this clone: Other nucleotide sequences from this sample produce the same CDR3. The chain carries TRBV5-1 and TRBJ1-5; D uncertain. Trimming cost V 2 bases and J 1 base, with 7 bases left between them. The CDR3 loop spans 14 amino acids. CDR1 is SGHRS, CDR2 YFSETQ, per germline. The chain's CDR3 is CASSLGVSNQPQHF. CDR3 nucleotide sequence: TGCGCCAGCAGCTTAGGTGTCAGCAATCAGCCCCAGCATTTT.

This chain uses TRBV4-3 with TRBJ2-1; D call uncertain. Germline CDR1 is LGHNA and CDR2 is YSLEER. This CDR3 spans 15 amino acids. Trimming stripped 1 base from V and 2 bases from J, with 9 bases between. This CDR3 is CASSQGLQAYNEQFF. CDR3 DNA sequence: TGCGCCAGCAGCCAAGGGTTACAAGCCTACAATGAGCAGTTCTTC.

The rearrangement links TRBV5-3 to TRBJ2-1; tentatively, D is TRBD1 or TRBD2 (5 bases each). TRBV5-3 is recorded as an ORF, its role being uncertain. This CDR3 region has 15 residues. Trimming removed 2 bases at V and 8 bases at J, with 17 bases between. The CDR3 region has the DNA TGTGCCAGAAGCTTTTACCAGGGAGACTTCGATGAGCAGTTCTTC. It specifies CARSFYQGDFDEQFF.

This clone appeared a single time. The chain is built from TRBV10-1 and TRBJ2-3, with D possibly being TRBD1 (5 bases). The ends were cut back, 3 bases at V and 7 bases at J, with 11 bases in the middle. The CDR3 is 13 amino acids. CDR1 and CDR2 (germline): WNHNN, SYGVQD (reference sequence). This chain's CDR3 is CASSDQGGYTQYF. Written as DNA, the CDR3 is TGCGCCAGCAGTGATCAGGGTGGATATACGCAGTATTTT.

The count of this clone is one. CDR3: CSVASALTSGNTIYF. The CDR3 DNA reads TGCAGCGTTGCCAGTGCCCTCACTTCTGGAAACACCATATATTTT. V usage is TRBV29-1 and J usage is TRBJ1-3; D is uncertain. The CDR3 is 15 amino acids. Germline lookup yields CDR1 SQVTM and CDR2 ANQGSEA. Trimming removed 4 bases at V and 1 base at J, with 14 bases between.

V is TRBV11-3 and J is TRBJ1-1; the D is unclear. The CDR3 spans 15 residues. CDR1 is SGHNT and CDR2 is YENEEA in the germline V gene. V lost 3 bases to trimming and J lost 1 base, with 12 bases between them. The CDR3 loop reads CASSFSSRGNTEAFF. CDR3 bases: TGTGCCAGCAGCTTCAGCTCCAGAGGGAACACTGAAGCTTTCTTT.

The V gene is TRBV9, the J gene TRBJ1-2; perhaps TRBD1 as D (6 bases). V was cut by 0 bases and J by 2 bases, with 14 bases left in between. The CDR3 is 16 residues long. Germline V gene lookup returns CDR1 SGDLS and CDR2 YYNGEE. Here the CDR3 reads CASSVGQGLGNYGYTF. In nucleotides, the CDR3 is TGTGCCAGCAGCGTAGGTCAGGGGCTGGGAAACTATGGCTACACCTTC.

This chain connects TRBV11-3 to TRBJ2-3, with D perhaps matching TRBD1 (5 bases). V lost 3 bases and J 0 bases, leaving 7 bases between the germline ends. The CDR3 extends over 14 amino acids. Germline CDR1 and CDR2: SGHNT and YENEEA. CDR3 DNA sequence: TGTGCCAGCAGCTTTTCAGGGAGCACAGATACGCAGTATTTT. Translated: CASSFSGSTDTQYF.

The genes are TRBV7-2 and TRBJ2-3, with 7 bases identical to TRBD1. After removal of 0 bases from V and 0 bases from J, the junction contained 6 bases not matched to a gene. Germline assignment: CDR1 SGHTA and CDR2 FQGNSA. The CDR3 consists of 17 residues. The CDR3 DNA follows: TGTGCCAGCAGCTTAGCGGCGACAGGGCGAAGCACAGATACGCAGTATTTT. Translating gives CASSLAATGRSTDTQYF.